These 19 T cell receptor beta chains were all obtained from the same sample, sequenced in a study of post-analysis software for immune sequencing data. Whole-study results and caveats: A few TRBV segments were significantly more frequent in patients than in controls. TRBV5-6, TRBV5-1 and TRBV20-1 were among these segments.

cDNA libraries for TCR beta contained unique molecular identifiers. TCRdb re-analysed the PCR reads in MiXCR, keeping a single row per CDR3 protein. The table includes 170,000 or so distinct CDR3 sequences, over 25% detected once. These receptors are not linked to any known antigen. The material sequenced was blood. Receptor source: a girl under 18 with multiple sclerosis.

As to this clonotype: This may come from a read error, since a much larger clone is one base off. This chain connects TRBV10-3 to TRBJ1-4; D unclear. Per germline, CDR1 ENHRY and CDR2 SYGVKD. The CDR3 totals 14 residues. The CDR3, as DNA: TGTGCCATCAGTCAGGAACCAACTAATGAAAAACGGTTTTTT. Translating it yields CAISQEPTNEKRFF.

This clonotype showed up just a few times. J is TRBJ2-3 and V is TRBV28; 10 bases align to TRBD2. Per the germline V gene, CDR1 is MDHEN and CDR2 is SYDVKM. The ends lost 3 bases at V and 2 bases at J; junction bases unmatched: 8. This CDR3 spans 17 amino acids. CDR3 amino acids: CASSLFLAGDLTDTQYF. The CDR3 DNA is TGTGCCAGCAGTTTGTTCCTAGCGGGAGACCTCACAGATACGCAGTATTTT.

The chain combines TRBV11-2 with TRBJ2-3; 15 nucleotides align to TRBD2. The CDR3 extends over 16 amino acids. V lost 2 bases, J lost 5 bases, and 2 bases stayed unmatched. The V gene's germline CDR1 is SGHAT and CDR2 FQNNGV. The CDR3 reads CASSLQGLAGGDTQYF. The CDR3 DNA is TGTGCCAGCAGCTTACAGGGACTAGCGGGGGGAGATACGCAGTATTTT.

This clonotype was seen at least ten times. The rearrangement uses TRBV5-1 and TRBJ1-6, with D maybe TRBD1 (6 bases). V gave up 0 bases and J gave up 6 bases, with 10 bases separating them. This CDR3 spans 15 amino acids. In germline, CDR1 is SGHRS, CDR2 YFSETQ. CDR3 residues: CASSLVAGVNSPLHF. The DNA of the CDR3 is TGCGCCAGCAGCTTGGTAGCAGGGGTTAATTCACCCCTCCACTTT.

As DNA, the CDR3 is TGTGCCAGCAGCCCCCGAGATAGCGGGAATCTTGGGGGTGAGCAGTTCTTC. Its protein product is CASSPRDSGNLGGEQFF. J is TRBJ2-1 and V is TRBV7-9, with TRBD2 identical over 8 bases. The CDR3 sequence is 17 residues long. Germline CDR1 is SEHNR and CDR2 is FQNEAQ (reference sequence). Trimming removed 5 bases from V and 9 bases from J; junction bases left unmatched: 18. The whole variable domain, filled in from reference TRBV7-9 and TRBJ2-1, reads DTGVSQNPRHKITKRGQNVTFRCDPISEHNRLYWYRQTLGQGPEFLTYFQNEAQLEKSRLLSDRFSAERPKGSFSTLEIQRTEQGDSAMYLCASSPRDSGNLGGEQFFGPGTRLTVL.

The rearrangement joins TRBV11-2 to TRBJ1-6; no clear D gene. The CDR3 has 13 residues. CDR1 is SGHAT, CDR2 FQNNGV, per germline. V was clipped by 6 bases and J by 13 bases, with 16 bases between them. The CDR3, as DNA: TGTGCCAGCAGATACTCCACGGCAGTTCCCCTCCACTTT. Amino acid sequence: CASRYSTAVPLHF.

Ten or more counts support this clonotype. The chain is built from TRBV7-9 and TRBJ2-7; 7 nucleotides align to TRBD1. The V segment lost 10 bases and the J segment 2 bases; nucleotides outside the gene matches: 11. This CDR3 region has 14 residues. CDR1 SEHNR and CDR2 FQNEAQ come from the germline V gene (reference sequence). In DNA form, the CDR3 reads TGTGCCATCCCACGGGAACAGGGGACCTACGAGCAGTACTTC. Translating gives CAIPREQGTYEQYF.

This clonotype has a count of ten or more. V usage is TRBV5-1 and J usage is TRBJ1-5; D is perhaps TRBD1 (6 bases). V was clipped by 5 bases and J by 5 bases, with 11 bases between them. Germline V gene data show CDR1 as SGHRS and CDR2 as YFSETQ. CDR3 length: 13 residues. The CDR3 DNA reads TGCGCCAGCAGGGCAGGGGAGGATCAGCCCCAGCATTTT. Translating it yields CASRAGEDQPQHF.

To note about this clonotype: An end of the junction does not agree with germline; a read error may underlie this. The chain combines TRBV24-1 with TRBJ2-1; D is uncertain. The CDR3 is 13 amino acids. Looked up from germline, CDR1 is KGHDR and CDR2 is SFDVKD. The CDR3 DNA reads as TGTGCCACCAGGGATTTAGGTTACAATGAGCAGTTCTTC. Translated, it gives CATRDLGYNEQFF.

This CDR3 is CASSLARDSRTNQPQHF. The DNA for the CDR3 is TGTGCCAGCAGCTTGGCGAGGGACTCTAGAACCAATCAGCCCCAGCATTTT. The V gene is TRBV5-6, the J gene TRBJ1-5, with a tentative D call TRBD1 (5 bases). The CDR3 spans 17 residues. With 0 bases removed from V and 3 bases from J, the gap between germline ends came to 16 bases. CDR1 SGHDT and CDR2 YYEEEE come from the germline V gene.

This clonotype turned up a few times. The V call is TRBV24-1, the J call TRBJ2-1; 10 bases agree with TRBD1. Germline CDR1 KGHDR, CDR2 SFDVKD. CDR3 size: 16 residues. V trimming: 4 bases; J trimming: 3 bases; junction bases outside the gene matches: 5. CDR3 DNA sequence: TGTGCCACCAGTGAATCGGGACAGGGGAACTACAATGAGCAGTTCTTC. Protein product: CATSESGQGNYNEQFF.

This clonotype was seen a few times. The rearrangement uses TRBV5-1 and TRBJ1-1; TRBD1 aligns across 8 bases. Germline CDR1 SGHRS, CDR2 YFSETQ. Losses at the gene ends were 4 bases for V and 2 bases for J; bases not matched to a gene: 10. This CDR3 contains 16 residues. CDR3 region: CASSLRPTGENTEAFF. The CDR3 DNA reads TGCGCCAGCAGCCTCCGACCGACAGGGGAAAACACTGAAGCTTTCTTT.

This sequence joins TRBV29-1 and TRBJ2-3, with 9 bases that match TRBD1. The CDR3 consists of 14 residues. With V trimmed by 4 bases and J by 3 bases, 5 bases remained unmatched. Germline V gene data show CDR1 as SQVTM and CDR2 as ANQGSEA. CDR3 coding DNA: TGCAGCGTTGGGACAGGGGCGGTAACAGATACGCAGTATTTT. It encodes CSVGTGAVTDTQYF.

This clonotype showed up just once. The chain recombines TRBV20-1 with TRBJ1-2, with a tentative D call TRBD1 (5 bases). In germline, CDR1 is DFQATT, CDR2 SNEGSKA (reference sequence). CDR3 length: 14 residues. Trimming cost V 3 bases and J 6 bases, with 17 bases left between them. The CDR3 region is CSASVKGTSHGYTF. The CDR3 DNA reads TGCAGTGCTAGTGTCAAGGGGACGAGCCATGGCTACACCTTC.

As regards this clonotype: A read error may be the cause here, since a much bigger clone is one base away. This chain connects TRBV27 to TRBJ2-7; 7 nucleotides agree with TRBD1. V trimming: 5 bases; J trimming: 3 bases; junction bases outside the gene matches: 7. CDR1 is MNHEY, CDR2 SMNVEV, per germline (reference sequence). The CDR3 totals 14 residues. DNA for the CDR3: TGTGCCAGCAGTCTAGACGGGACAGTCTACGAGCAGTACTTC. It yields the protein CASSLDGTVYEQYF.

This clonotype was recorded at least ten times. The rearrangement joins TRBV20-1 to TRBJ2-3; 8 positions match TRBD2. CDR3 length equals 15 residues. V trimming: 3 bases; J trimming: 0 bases; junction bases outside the gene matches: 5. CDR1 and CDR2 (germline): DFQATT, SNEGSKA (reference sequence). Written as DNA, the CDR3 is TGCAGTGCTAGGCTAGCGGGCCCAAGCACAGATACGCAGTATTTT. Its translation: CSARLAGPSTDTQYF.

In the case of this clonotype: With a much larger clone just one base away, this may be a read error. The V and J genes are TRBV20-1 and TRBJ1-5, with 7 bases that match TRBD1. The CDR3 spans 16 residues. Unmatched junction bases numbered 16, after V lost 5 bases and J lost 6 bases. The germline CDR1 and CDR2 sequences are DFQATT and SNEGSKA (reference sequence). The CDR3 here is CSAYGTASRDGQPQHF. The CDR3 region has the DNA TGCAGTGCTTACGGGACAGCAAGTCGAGACGGTCAGCCCCAGCATTTT.

V is TRBV7-9 and J is TRBJ2-5; D not certain. The J call may not be correct, given that the DNA end is closer to TRBJ2-7. Germline lookup yields CDR1 SEHNR and CDR2 FQNEAQ (reference sequence). The CDR3 is 14 residues long. DNA of the CDR3: TGTGCCAGCAGCCCCGCTCGGAGTACCCACGAGCAGTACTTC. This codes for CASSPARSTHEQYF.

The chain uses TRBV12-3 or TRBV12-4 and TRBJ2-3; D uncertain. This CDR3 has 12 amino acids. Deletions cut 7 bases from V and 11 bases from J, with 16 bases between. CDR3 residues: CASTLSTDVQYF. In DNA, the CDR3 is TGTGCCAGCACCTTGAGCACAGATGTGCAGTATTTT.